Below are 2 T cell receptor beta chains sequenced from a single sample in a study of molecular identifiers for immune sequencing clone quantification (dated by TCRdb to between 2018 and 2020). Library preparation used PCR. Sequencing was carried out with an Illumina HiSeq 4000. TCRdb reworked the public reads: Q25 trimming with fastp, MiXCR clone assembly, productive beta chains retained. Each entry merges the rows of one CDR3 protein and shows their most common DNA and genes. This sample comprises 600,000 to 650,000 distinct CDR3 sequences, 15% to 20% of them detected only once. 0.85% of the sample lies in the top ten. The specimen was naive CD8+ T cells from blood, with Jurkat cell RNA spiked in. Reading the label with the study, this specimen's cell subset or site is: FACS-sorted CD8+CD4-CCR7+CD45RA+ naive T cells. The source is a human donor in good health. Some libraries in this study had Jurkat cell RNA spiked in.

In this sample, this clonotype turned up a few times. The rearrangement joins TRBV18 to TRBJ1-1, with TRBD1 as a possible D gene (5 bases). The CDR3 runs 17 residues. V was clipped by 3 bases and J by 1 base, with 18 bases between them. Germline CDR1 KGHSH, CDR2 LQKENI. The CDR3: CASSPTAPQGPNTEAFF. The CDR3 nucleotides are TGTGCCAGCTCACCGACAGCCCCCCAGGGTCCGAACACTGAAGCTTTCTTT.

With regard to this clonotype: This may stem from a read error, because a much larger clone lies one nucleotide away. The chain joins TRBV19 to TRBJ1-1; no clear D. Germline V lookup: CDR1 LNHDA, CDR2 SQIVND (reference sequence). This CDR3 is 13 amino acids long. The CDR3 nucleotides are TGTGCCAGTAGGATGGGAGGGATCACTGATGCTTTCTTT. Its protein product is CASRMGGITDAFF.